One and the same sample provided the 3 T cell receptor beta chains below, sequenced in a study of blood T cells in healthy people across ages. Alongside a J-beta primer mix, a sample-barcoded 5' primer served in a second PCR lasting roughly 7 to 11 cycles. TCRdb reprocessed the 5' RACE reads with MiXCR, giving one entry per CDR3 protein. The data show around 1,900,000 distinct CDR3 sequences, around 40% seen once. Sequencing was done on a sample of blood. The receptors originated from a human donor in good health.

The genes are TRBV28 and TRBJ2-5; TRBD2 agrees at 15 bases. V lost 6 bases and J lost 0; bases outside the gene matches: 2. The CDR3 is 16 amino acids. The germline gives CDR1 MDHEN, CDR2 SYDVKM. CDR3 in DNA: TGTGCCAGCAGGGGACTAGCGGGGGGACACCAAGAGACCCAGTACTTC. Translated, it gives CASRGLAGGHQETQYF.

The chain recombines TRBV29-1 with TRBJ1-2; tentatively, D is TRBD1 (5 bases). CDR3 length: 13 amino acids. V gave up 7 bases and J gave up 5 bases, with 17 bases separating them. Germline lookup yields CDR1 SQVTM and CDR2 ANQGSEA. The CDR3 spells CSGRVEGVYGYTF. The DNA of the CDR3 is TGCAGCGGGAGGGTCGAAGGGGTTTATGGCTACACCTTC.

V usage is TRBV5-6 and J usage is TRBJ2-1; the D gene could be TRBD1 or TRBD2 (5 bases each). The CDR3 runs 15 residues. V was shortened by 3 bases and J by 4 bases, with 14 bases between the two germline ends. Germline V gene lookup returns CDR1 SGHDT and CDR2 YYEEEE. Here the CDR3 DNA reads TGTGCCAGCAGCTGGGACCGAGGATCTTACAATGAGCAGTTCTTC. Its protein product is CASSWDRGSYNEQFF.